The clone carrying this T cell receptor (beta chain) was picked up one time. Its antigen is as yet unknown. This sample was included in a study of radiotherapy plus CTLA-4 blockade in lung cancer. Study context: Objective responses occurred in around 18% of patients; roughly 30% had disease control. General study findings and limits: Strongest reported response predictors: early blood clone changes and post-radiation interferon-beta. Blood TCR clones of tumor origin expanded after radiotherapy plus ipilimumab.

Using immunoSEQ multiplex PCR, the repertoire was profiled, and TCRdb retains in-frame clones only, with some absent. The sample records 35,000 to 55,000 clones, around 77% being singletons. V was pared by 5 bases and J by 2 bases, with 6 bases of the junction left unmatched. The CDR3 has 17 amino acids. Germline CDR1 SEHNR, CDR2 FQNEAQ (reference sequence). Receiving focal radiation plus CTLA-4 blockade with ipilimumab were patients who had chemo-refractory metastatic non-small-cell lung cancer. The source was peripheral blood, collected from a patient treated with radiotherapy plus ipilimumab. The receptor comes from a human donor with non-small cell lung cancer whose response to radiotherapy plus ipilimumab could not be evaluated. This chain links TRBV7-9 with TRBJ2-6; 10 nucleotides align to TRBD1. The CDR3 bases are TGTGCCAGCAGCGCAAGACAGGGGGCAGCTGGGGCCAACGTCCTGACTTTC. This codes for CASSARQGAAGANVLTF. Looking up the rest from reference TRBV7-9 and TRBJ2-6 gives the full variable domain: DTGVSQNPRHKITKRGQNVTFRCDPISEHNRLYWYRQTLGQGPEFLTYFQNEAQLEKSRLLSDRFSAERPKGSFSTLEIQRTEQGDSAMYLCASSARQGAAGANVLTFGAGSRLTVL.